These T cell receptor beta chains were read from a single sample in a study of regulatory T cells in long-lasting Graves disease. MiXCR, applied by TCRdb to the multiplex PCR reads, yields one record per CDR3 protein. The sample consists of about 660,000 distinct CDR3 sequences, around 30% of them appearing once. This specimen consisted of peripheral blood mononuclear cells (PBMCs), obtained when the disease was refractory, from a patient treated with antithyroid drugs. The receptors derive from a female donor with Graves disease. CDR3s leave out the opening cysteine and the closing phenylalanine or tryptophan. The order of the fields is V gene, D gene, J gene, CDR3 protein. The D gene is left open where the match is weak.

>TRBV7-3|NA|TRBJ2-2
ASSLIPPGELF
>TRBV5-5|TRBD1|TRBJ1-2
ASSLAAGTGGISGYT
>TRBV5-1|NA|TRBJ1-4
ASSLVWATNEKLF
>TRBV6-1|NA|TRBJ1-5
ASTGQFANQPQH
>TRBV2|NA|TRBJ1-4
ASRERRSNFHEKLF
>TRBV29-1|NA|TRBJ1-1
SVVGTEAAANTEAF
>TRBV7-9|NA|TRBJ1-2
ASSFYRDIANYGYT
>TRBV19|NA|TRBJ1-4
ASGRAPNEKLF
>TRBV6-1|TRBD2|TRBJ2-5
ASSEAGRLAGKETQY
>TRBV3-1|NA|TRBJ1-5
ASSQDNREYQPQH